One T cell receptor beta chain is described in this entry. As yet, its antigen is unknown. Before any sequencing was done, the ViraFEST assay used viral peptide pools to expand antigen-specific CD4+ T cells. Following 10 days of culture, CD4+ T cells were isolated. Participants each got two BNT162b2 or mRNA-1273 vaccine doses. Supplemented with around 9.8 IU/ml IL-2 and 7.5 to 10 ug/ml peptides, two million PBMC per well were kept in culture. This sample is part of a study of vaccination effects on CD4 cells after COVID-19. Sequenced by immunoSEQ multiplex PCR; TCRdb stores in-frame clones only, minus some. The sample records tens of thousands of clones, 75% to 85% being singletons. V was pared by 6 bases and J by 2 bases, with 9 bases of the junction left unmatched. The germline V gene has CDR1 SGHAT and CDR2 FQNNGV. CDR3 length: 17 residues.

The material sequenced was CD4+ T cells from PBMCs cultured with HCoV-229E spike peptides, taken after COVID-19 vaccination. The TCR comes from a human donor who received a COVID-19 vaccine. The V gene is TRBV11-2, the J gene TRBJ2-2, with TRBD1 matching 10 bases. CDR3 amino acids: CASRITGTGANTGELFF. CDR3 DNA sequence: TGTGCCAGCAGAATTACCGGGACAGGGGCCAACACCGGGGAGCTGTTTTTT.